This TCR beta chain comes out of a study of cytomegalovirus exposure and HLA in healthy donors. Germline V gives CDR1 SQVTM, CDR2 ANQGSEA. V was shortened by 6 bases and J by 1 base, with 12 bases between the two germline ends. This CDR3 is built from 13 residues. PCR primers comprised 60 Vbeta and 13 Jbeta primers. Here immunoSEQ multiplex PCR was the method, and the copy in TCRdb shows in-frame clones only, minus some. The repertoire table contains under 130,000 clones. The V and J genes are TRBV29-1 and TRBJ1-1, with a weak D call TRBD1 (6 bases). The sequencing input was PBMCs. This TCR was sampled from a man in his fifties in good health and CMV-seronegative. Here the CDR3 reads CSVGGIGNTEAFF. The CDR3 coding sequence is TGCAGCGTAGGGGGAATAGGGAACACTGAAGCTTTCTTT.